This TCR beta chain was recovered during a study of T-cell memory formation after mild COVID-19. Study outcomes and limitations: Clones that got smaller from day 15 to 85 had even CD4/CD8, while clones growing later tipped toward CD4+.

This CDR3 spans 16 amino acids. Per germline, CDR1 SNHLY and CDR2 FYNNEI. V lost 0 bases, J lost 4 bases, and 4 bases stayed unmatched. As for this clonotype: Its antigen is unknown.

MiXCR was run by TCRdb on the 5' RACE reads, yielding one entry per CDR3 protein. The table has about 470,000 distinct CDR3 sequences, approximately 25% seen once. Material: PBMCs or a T cell subset sorted from them (not recorded which). The receptor was isolated from an adult woman who had mild COVID-19 (a few samples of this study predate the infection). Cell type and time point are not known. The chain uses TRBV2 and TRBJ2-7, with 12 bases lining up with TRBD1. The CDR3 spells CASSEAPGQGAYEQYF. Here the CDR3 DNA reads TGTGCCAGCAGTGAAGCCCCGGGACAGGGGGCGTACGAGCAGTACTTC.